This T cell receptor (beta chain) was captured by sequencing in a study of shared clonotypes between healthy human individuals. Terminally differentiated effector memory CD45RA+ cells were left out of the naive CD8 fraction, which was CD45RO-negative and positively selected for CCR7. Germline V gives CDR1 SEHNR, CDR2 FQNEAQ (reference sequence). The CDR3 has 14 amino acids. With 5 bases removed from V and 0 bases from J, the gap between germline ends came to 11 bases. Assay used: immunoSEQ multiplex PCR; TCRdb lists only in-frame clones, some missing. The data show fewer than 1 million clones, with roughly 96% seen just once and about 0.21% held by the top ten.

Sample: naive CD8+ T cells sorted from blood. The chain joins TRBV7-9 to TRBJ2-7; possibly TRBD1 for D (5 bases). The source of this sequence is a man in his thirties or forties in good health. CDR3 nucleotide sequence: TGTGCCAGCAGCCGGCTAAGGGGCTCCTACGAGCAGTACTTC. Protein: CASSRLRGSYEQYF.